Each of the 14 T cell receptor beta chains below was sequenced from the same sample in a study of identical twins. A single record per CDR3 protein comes from TCRdb applying MiXCR to the 5' RACE reads. The repertoire holds 210,000 or so distinct CDR3 sequences, with 7.5% as singletons. This sample was shared with a second study, whose subject was yellow fever vaccine responses in identical twins.

Sequenced: memory (CD45RO+) T cells sorted from blood. These receptors all stem from a woman between 18 and 29 years old in good health.

This clonotype was picked up a small number of times. This chain connects TRBV3-1 to TRBJ1-3; D gene uncertain. Per germline, CDR1 LGHDT and CDR2 YNNKEL (reference sequence). Between the trimmed V and J ends, which lost 5 bases and 4 bases, there was a span of 15 bases. The CDR3 is 15 amino acids. CDR3 sequence reads: CASSSTNGVGNTIYF. In DNA form, the CDR3 reads TGTGCCAGCAGCTCTACTAATGGAGTGGGAAACACCATATATTTT.

This clonotype occurred a few times. The chain couples TRBV28 to TRBJ2-1; D is perhaps TRBD2 (5 bases). The germline V and J ends were trimmed by 4 bases and 4 bases, with 14 bases remaining between them. Germline V CDR1 and CDR2: MDHEN, SYDVKM. The CDR3 covers 15 residues. The DNA of the CDR3 is TGTGCCAGCAGTTCCGGCGGAGGAAGATACAATGAGCAGTTCTTC. This gives the protein CASSSGGGRYNEQFF.

Only a few counts were recorded for this clonotype. The V and J genes are TRBV2 and TRBJ2-3; TRBD1 aligns across 9 bases. From germline, CDR1 is SNHLY and CDR2 FYNNEI. The trim removed 6 bases at V and 2 bases at J, leaving 12 bases unmatched. The CDR3 runs to 17 residues. The CDR3 nucleotides read TGTGCCAGCAGCCACACCAGCCGGGACAGGGACACAGATACGCAGTATTTT. This gives the protein CASSHTSRDRDTDTQYF.

This clonotype occurred a few times. The chain couples TRBV27 to TRBJ2-7; the D gene is possibly TRBD2 (6 bases). This CDR3 spans 13 amino acids. V was clipped by 3 bases and J by 7 bases, with 13 bases between them. Germline CDR1 reads MNHEY; CDR2 reads SMNVEV (reference sequence). DNA for the CDR3: TGTGCCAGCAGTTTCCCCAACGGAGGGGAGCAGTACTTC. Protein sequence: CASSFPNGGEQYF.

This clonotype was found many times. V gene TRBV29-1 combines with J gene TRBJ2-7; D gene uncertain. Trimming shortened V by 2 bases and J by 7 bases, and 21 bases separated the two germline ends. This CDR3 is 15 amino acids long. Germline V CDR1 and CDR2: SQVTM, ANQGSEA. The CDR3 DNA reads TGCAGCGTTGAAAGTGGGCAGGTAGGCGTACGTGAGCAGTACTTC. Its protein is CSVESGQVGVREQYF.

This clonotype was counted only a few times. V usage is TRBV7-2 and J usage is TRBJ2-3; D is perhaps TRBD1 or TRBD2 (5 bases each). Trimming cost V 5 bases and J 3 bases, with 18 bases left between them. Germline-derived CDR1 and CDR2 are SGHTA and FQGNSA. This CDR3 contains 16 residues. CDR3 DNA: TGTGCCAGCAGCCCTACCGGGGCTAGCAGGACAGATACGCAGTATTTT. Encoded protein: CASSPTGASRTDTQYF. Full variable domain (outside the CDR3, taken from reference TRBV7-2 and TRBJ2-3): GAGVSQSPSNKVTEKGKDVELRCDPISGHTALYWYRQSLGQGLEFLIYFQGNSAPDKSGLPSDRFSAERTGGSVSTLTIQRTQQEDSAVYLCASSPTGASRTDTQYFGPGTRLTVL.

The chain has TRBV2 and TRBJ1-1; possible D gene TRBD1, 5 bases. V gave up 9 bases and J gave up 0 bases, with 11 bases separating them. The CDR3 runs 13 residues. Germline lookup yields CDR1 SNHLY and CDR2 FYNNEI. CDR3 sequence reads: CARQVFMNTEAFF. CDR3 in DNA: TGTGCCAGACAGGTCTTCATGAACACTGAAGCTTTCTTT.

This clonotype was observed at least ten times. The chain uses TRBV6-2 or TRBV6-3 and TRBJ1-1; D remains unclear. Deletions cut 4 bases from V and 5 bases from J, with 11 bases between. Per the germline V gene, CDR1 is MNHEY and CDR2 is SVGEGT. The CDR3 extends over 13 amino acids. The CDR3 loop is CASSSTERTEAFF. Here the CDR3 DNA reads TGTGCCAGCAGTTCTACAGAAAGGACTGAAGCTTTCTTT.

V usage is TRBV7-2 and J usage is TRBJ2-5; no definite D call. Germline V gene data show CDR1 as SGHTA and CDR2 as FQGNSA. The CDR3 has 12 residues. V was cut by 1 base and J by 5 bases, with 5 bases left in between. CDR3 nucleotide sequence: TGTGCCAGCAGCTTAGAATGGGAGACCCAGTACTTC. Amino acid sequence: CASSLEWETQYF.

This clonotype was recorded many times. The chain recombines TRBV6-1 with TRBJ2-1; 10 bases agree with TRBD2. CDR3 length: 18 amino acids. The germline gives CDR1 MNHNS, CDR2 SASEGT. J was trimmed by 2 bases and V by 7 bases; bases with no gene match: 14. The CDR3 sequence: CASIRGVSGGSAYNEQFF. CDR3 DNA: TGTGCCAGCATCAGAGGGGTTAGCGGGGGGTCCGCCTACAATGAGCAGTTCTTC.

This clonotype has at least ten counts. The V call is TRBV20-1, the J call TRBJ1-3, with D possibly TRBD1 on 5 matching bases. V was cut by 0 bases and J by 4 bases, with 19 bases left in between. CDR1 and CDR2 (germline): DFQATT, SNEGSKA (reference sequence). The CDR3 extends over 17 amino acids. The CDR3 protein is CSARDAQGRVGGNTIYF. The CDR3 nucleotides read TGCAGTGCTAGAGACGCCCAAGGCAGGGTCGGGGGAAACACCATATATTTT.

This chain joins TRBV5-1 and TRBJ2-2; TRBD1 matches 8 bases. V was pared by 1 base and J by 1 base, with 6 bases of the junction left unmatched. This CDR3 spans 17 amino acids. In germline, CDR1 is SGHRS, CDR2 YFSETQ. Here the CDR3 DNA reads TGCGCCAGCAGCTTGTCGACAGGGGTGGGGAACACCGGGGAGCTGTTTTTT. Translating gives CASSLSTGVGNTGELFF.

This sequence joins TRBV2 and TRBJ2-5, with 7 bases that match TRBD2. With V trimmed by 8 bases and J by 5 bases, 14 bases remained unmatched. The germline CDR1 and CDR2 sequences are SNHLY and FYNNEI. The CDR3 spans 15 residues. The chain's CDR3 is CASGPGTTNYETQYF. Written as DNA, the CDR3 is TGTGCCAGCGGCCCCGGGACTACAAACTACGAGACCCAGTACTTC.

This chain connects TRBV7-9 to TRBJ1-2, with 7 bases that match TRBD1. Germline lookup yields CDR1 SEHNR and CDR2 FQNEAQ (reference sequence). This CDR3 has 16 residues. V lost 0 bases, J lost 3 bases, and 7 bases stayed unmatched. CDR3 amino acids: CASSLATTGTDYGYTF. The CDR3 DNA reads TGTGCCAGCAGCTTAGCGACGACAGGGACGGACTATGGCTACACCTTC.